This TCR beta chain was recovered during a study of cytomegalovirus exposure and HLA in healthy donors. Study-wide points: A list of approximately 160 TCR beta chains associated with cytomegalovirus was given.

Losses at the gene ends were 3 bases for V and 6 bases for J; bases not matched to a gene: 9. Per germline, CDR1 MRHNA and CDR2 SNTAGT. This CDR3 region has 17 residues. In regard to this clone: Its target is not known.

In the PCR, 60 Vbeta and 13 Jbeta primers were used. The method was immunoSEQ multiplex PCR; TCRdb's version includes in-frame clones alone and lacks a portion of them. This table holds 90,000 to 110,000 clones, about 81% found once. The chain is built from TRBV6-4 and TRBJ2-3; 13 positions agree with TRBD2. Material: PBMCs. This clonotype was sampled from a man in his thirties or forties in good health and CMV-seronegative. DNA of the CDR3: TGTGCCAGCAGTGAAGGACTAGCGGGAGTGAATAGCGATACGCAGTATTTT. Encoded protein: CASSEGLAGVNSDTQYF.